Following are 8 T cell receptor beta chains from one sample sequenced in a study of T cell responses to AZD1222 COVID-19 vaccine. Generated by immunoSEQ multiplex PCR, the TCRdb table keeps only in-frame clones and is missing some. The sample contains 70,000 to 95,000 clones, 89% of which appear only once. The specimen was peripheral blood, collected on day 0 of MenACWY control vaccination. All receptors come from an adult in good health.

The chain links TRBV4-2 to TRBJ2-1; 9 bases match TRBD2. Germline CDR1 reads LGHNA; CDR2 reads YNFKEQ. V lost 0 bases and J lost 8; bases outside the gene matches: 11. The CDR3 is 17 residues long. The CDR3 DNA reads as TGTGCCAGCAGCCAAGAGGCCGTTTTAGCGGGGGATTATGAGCAGTTCTTC. Protein sequence: CASSQEAVLAGDYEQFF.

The chain links TRBV11-2 to TRBJ2-5; unclear D gene. Germline CDR1 is SGHAT and CDR2 is FQNNGV. The CDR3 runs 12 residues. V was clipped by 5 bases and J by 7 bases, with 11 bases between them. CDR3 bases: TGTGCCAGCAGCGATTCAGTTGGGACCCAGTACTTC. This sequence encodes CASSDSVGTQYF.

The CDR3 bases are TGCGCCAGCAGCCAAGGGGCGGGGAGGACCTACAATGAGCAGTTCTTC. Protein sequence: CASSQGAGRTYNEQFF. This chain links TRBV4-1 with TRBJ2-1; D is possibly TRBD2 (6 bases). Per germline, CDR1 MGHRA and CDR2 YSYEKL. Trimming took off 1 base at V and 2 bases at J, with 12 bases between the two ends. This CDR3 spans 16 amino acids.

The chain links TRBV19 to TRBJ2-5; 9 bases match TRBD1. The CDR3 loop spans 16 amino acids. Unmatched junction bases numbered 10, after V lost 3 bases and J lost 5 bases. Germline V CDR1 and CDR2: LNHDA, SQIVND (reference sequence). This chain's CDR3 is CASSMGRQGVDETQYF. CDR3 DNA sequence: TGTGCCAGTAGTATGGGGCGACAGGGGGTGGATGAGACCCAGTACTTC.

This chain joins TRBV10-3 and TRBJ2-7, with a tentative D call TRBD2 (5 bases). CDR1 is ENHRY, CDR2 SYGVKD, per germline. Trimming took 3 bases from V and 12 from J, leaving 18 bases between them. The CDR3 loop spans 13 amino acids. CDR3 amino acids: CAISDLDSEGSYF. The CDR3 region has the DNA TGTGCCATCAGTGATCTGGACTCGGAAGGATCGTACTTC.

This clone was seen a single time. The V and J genes are TRBV7-2 and TRBJ2-2, with D perhaps assigned TRBD1 or TRBD2 (7 bases each). The CDR3 is made up of 16 amino acids. V dropped 1 base and J dropped 6 bases, with 15 bases sitting between them. Looked up from germline, CDR1 is SGHTA and CDR2 is FQGNSA. CDR3 sequence (DNA): TGTGCCAGCAGCTTAGAAGTGGCAGGGGGGGCCGGGGAGCTGTTTTTT. As protein: CASSLEVAGGAGELFF.

The V and J genes are TRBV14 and TRBJ1-1, with 10 positions matching TRBD1. Per germline, CDR1 SGHDN and CDR2 FVKESK. V lost 0 bases, J lost 5 bases, and 9 bases stayed unmatched. The CDR3 consists of 17 residues. The CDR3 bases are TGTGCCAGCAGCCAAGATTGGGGGACAGGGGAGGATACTGAAGCTTTCTTT. This translates into CASSQDWGTGEDTEAFF.

The gene calls are TRBV29-1 and TRBJ1-1; unclear D gene. Germline-derived CDR1 and CDR2 are SQVTM and ANQGSEA. The V and J ends lost 4 bases and 8 bases respectively, with 11 bases between them. The CDR3 loop spans 11 amino acids. The DNA of the CDR3 is TGCAGCGTTGGGGAGATGAAGGAAGCTTTCTTT. It codes for CSVGEMKEAFF.